A selection of T cell receptor beta chains follows, all from one sample in a study of CD8 T cells in Susac syndrome. TCRdb passed the immunoSEQ multiplex PCR reads through MiXCR, listing each CDR3 protein once. The data contain about 150,000 distinct CDR3 sequences, 95% to 96% of them singletons. Material: CD8+ T cells from PBMCs. The source is a human donor with multiple sclerosis. Both conserved end residues are part of each CDR3. Each record gives: V gene, J gene, D gene, clone size, CDR3 protein, CDR3 DNA. A D gene is named only where the DNA matches it firmly. Where a row states a size, it is once, few, many or the class of an expanded clone; other rows omit it.

v_gene: TRBV29-1; j_gene: TRBJ2-7; d_gene: .; abundance: .; CDR3aa: CSVETDVYEQYF; CDR3nt: TGCAGCGTTGAGACTGATGTCTACGAGCAGTACTTC
v_gene: TRBV9; j_gene: TRBJ2-1; d_gene: .; abundance: once; CDR3aa: CASSASGELAFNEQFF; CDR3nt: TGTGCCAGCAGCGCCTCCGGTGAACTAGCCTTCAATGAGCAGTTCTTC
v_gene: TRBV12-3/TRBV12-4; j_gene: TRBJ2-3; d_gene: .; abundance: .; CDR3aa: CASGLGSTDTQYF; CDR3nt: TGTGCCAGCGGACTGGGTAGCACAGATACGCAGTATTTT
v_gene: TRBV2; j_gene: TRBJ1-5; d_gene: TRBD1; abundance: .; CDR3aa: CASRTGGFQPQHF; CDR3nt: TGTGCCAGCAGGACAGGGGGTTTTCAGCCCCAGCATTTT
v_gene: TRBV13; j_gene: TRBJ2-5; d_gene: .; abundance: .; CDR3aa: CASSPPSKETQYF; CDR3nt: TGTGCCAGCAGCCCCCCCTCGAAGGAGACCCAGTACTTC
v_gene: TRBV12-3/TRBV12-4; j_gene: TRBJ1-1; d_gene: .; abundance: .; CDR3aa: CASREEWAEAFF; CDR3nt: TGTGCCAGCAGGGAGGAATGGGCTGAAGCTTTCTTT
v_gene: TRBV5-1; j_gene: TRBJ1-1; d_gene: .; abundance: few; CDR3aa: CASSPGTADEAFF; CDR3nt: TGCGCCAGCAGCCCCGGGACGGCCGATGAAGCTTTCTTT
v_gene: TRBV7-8; j_gene: TRBJ2-4; d_gene: .; abundance: .; CDR3aa: CASSLGLGENIQYF; CDR3nt: TGTGCCAGCAGCTTAGGACTAGGGGAAAACATTCAGTACTTC
v_gene: TRBV29-1; j_gene: TRBJ1-1; d_gene: TRBD1; abundance: .; CDR3aa: CSVPGQGSNEAFF; CDR3nt: TGCAGCGTGCCGGGACAGGGGTCGAATGAAGCTTTCTTT
v_gene: TRBV27; j_gene: TRBJ1-5; d_gene: .; abundance: .; CDR3aa: CASSLSMGQPQHF; CDR3nt: TGTGCCAGCAGTTTATCGATGGGTCAGCCCCAGCATTTT
v_gene: TRBV2; j_gene: TRBJ2-7; d_gene: .; abundance: .; CDR3aa: CASAGPFPYEQYF; CDR3nt: TGTGCCAGTGCAGGCCCCTTCCCCTACGAGCAGTACTTC
v_gene: TRBV19; j_gene: TRBJ2-3; d_gene: .; abundance: .; CDR3aa: CASSMGWGESDTQYF; CDR3nt: TGTGCCAGTAGTATGGGTTGGGGGGAGTCAGATACGCAGTATTTT
v_gene: TRBV29-1; j_gene: TRBJ1-2; d_gene: TRBD1; abundance: .; CDR3aa: CSVLLTGNYGYTF; CDR3nt: TGCAGCGTTTTACTGACAGGGAACTATGGCTACACCTTC
v_gene: TRBV7-9; j_gene: TRBJ2-1; d_gene: .; abundance: .; CDR3aa: CASSPGQRTDEQFF; CDR3nt: TGTGCCAGCAGCCCAGGACAGAGAACCGATGAGCAGTTCTTC
v_gene: TRBV20-1; j_gene: TRBJ2-2; d_gene: .; abundance: .; CDR3aa: CSARDWTDANTGELFF; CDR3nt: TGCAGTGCTAGAGATTGGACAGACGCAAACACCGGGGAGCTGTTTTTT
v_gene: TRBV7-8; j_gene: TRBJ2-3; d_gene: TRBD2; abundance: .; CDR3aa: CASSLREGPRAQYF; CDR3nt: TGTGCCAGCAGCTTAAGGGAGGGACCGAGGGCGCAGTATTTT
v_gene: TRBV19; j_gene: TRBJ1-1; d_gene: TRBD1; abundance: once; CDR3aa: CASSQGTGKANTEAFF; CDR3nt: TGTGCCAGTAGTCAAGGGACAGGGAAGGCAAACACTGAAGCTTTCTTT
v_gene: TRBV5-4; j_gene: TRBJ2-1; d_gene: .; abundance: .; CDR3aa: CASSKTGDEQFF; CDR3nt: TGTGCCAGCAGCAAAACAGGCGATGAGCAGTTCTTC
v_gene: TRBV29-1; j_gene: TRBJ1-2; d_gene: .; abundance: .; CDR3aa: CSVEDGGYTF; CDR3nt: TGCAGCGTTGAAGACGGTGGCTACACCTTC
v_gene: TRBV7-8; j_gene: TRBJ1-5; d_gene: .; abundance: .; CDR3aa: CASSSEVKGGEPQHF; CDR3nt: TGTGCCAGCAGCTCCGAGGTTAAGGGTGGAGAGCCCCAGCATTTT
v_gene: TRBV30; j_gene: TRBJ2-1; d_gene: .; abundance: .; CDR3aa: CAWSTAEQFF; CDR3nt: TGTGCCTGGAGTACTGCTGAGCAGTTCTTC
v_gene: TRBV2; j_gene: TRBJ2-1; d_gene: TRBD1; abundance: .; CDR3aa: CASRDRGHDEQFF; CDR3nt: TGTGCCAGCCGGGACAGGGGGCACGATGAGCAGTTCTTC
v_gene: TRBV9; j_gene: TRBJ2-1; d_gene: .; abundance: .; CDR3aa: CASSVGVGRRNEQFF; CDR3nt: TGTGCCAGCAGCGTCGGCGTCGGACGGAGGAATGAGCAGTTCTTC
v_gene: TRBV5-1; j_gene: TRBJ2-7; d_gene: .; abundance: .; CDR3aa: CASSQGSPEQYF; CDR3nt: TGCGCCAGCAGCCAGGGGTCTCCCGAGCAGTACTTC
v_gene: TRBV13; j_gene: TRBJ2-1; d_gene: TRBD1; abundance: .; CDR3aa: CASSATQGISSYNEQFF; CDR3nt: TGTGCCAGCAGCGCCACACAGGGGATTAGCTCCTACAATGAGCAGTTCTTC
v_gene: TRBV3-1; j_gene: TRBJ2-5; d_gene: .; abundance: .; CDR3aa: CASSQETTLPKETQYF; CDR3nt: TGTGCCAGCAGCCAAGAAACGACCCTCCCAAAGGAGACCCAGTACTTC
v_gene: TRBV9; j_gene: TRBJ1-2; d_gene: .; abundance: .; CDR3aa: CASSVASLGADGYTF; CDR3nt: TGTGCCAGCAGCGTAGCTAGTTTAGGGGCGGATGGCTACACCTTC
v_gene: TRBV3-1; j_gene: TRBJ1-5; d_gene: .; abundance: .; CDR3aa: CASSPWGDQPQHF; CDR3nt: TGTGCCAGCAGCCCGTGGGGTGATCAGCCCCAGCATTTT
v_gene: TRBV9; j_gene: TRBJ2-7; d_gene: .; abundance: .; CDR3aa: CASSAGDTELIGEQYF; CDR3nt: TGTGCCAGCAGCGCCGGCGACACTGAGCTGATCGGCGAGCAGTACTTC
v_gene: TRBV27; j_gene: TRBJ1-1; d_gene: TRBD1; abundance: once; CDR3aa: CASSSVAGGLTEAFF; CDR3nt: TGTGCCAGCAGTTCTGTGGCAGGGGGCTTGACTGAAGCTTTCTTT
v_gene: TRBV29-1; j_gene: TRBJ1-2; d_gene: .; abundance: .; CDR3aa: CSVEGGPRTYF; CDR3nt: TGCAGCGTTGAAGGAGGCCCCCGGACCTACTTC
v_gene: TRBV3-1; j_gene: TRBJ2-1; d_gene: .; abundance: .; CDR3aa: CASSRMVSGSGPEQFF; CDR3nt: TGTGCCAGCAGCCGCATGGTTTCAGGGTCGGGACCCGAGCAGTTCTTC
v_gene: TRBV5-1; j_gene: TRBJ2-5; d_gene: .; abundance: .; CDR3aa: CASSQEDASQETQYF; CDR3nt: TGCGCCAGCAGTCAGGAGGACGCGTCTCAAGAGACCCAGTACTTC
v_gene: TRBV19; j_gene: TRBJ1-2; d_gene: .; abundance: .; CDR3aa: CASSIQPYGYTF; CDR3nt: TGTGCCAGTAGTATCCAACCTTATGGCTACACCTTC
v_gene: TRBV12-3/TRBV12-4; j_gene: TRBJ2-3; d_gene: TRBD2; abundance: .; CDR3aa: CASNPSGATDTQYF; CDR3nt: TGTGCCAGCAATCCTAGCGGGGCCACAGATACGCAGTATTTT
v_gene: TRBV29-1; j_gene: TRBJ2-7; d_gene: .; abundance: .; CDR3aa: CSVGVSSYEQYF; CDR3nt: TGCAGCGTTGGGGTGAGCTCCTACGAGCAGTACTTC
v_gene: TRBV27; j_gene: TRBJ1-1; d_gene: .; abundance: once; CDR3aa: CASSLSGMNTEAFF; CDR3nt: TGTGCCAGCAGTTTGTCAGGGATGAACACTGAAGCTTTCTTT
v_gene: TRBV20-1; j_gene: TRBJ1-1; d_gene: .; abundance: .; CDR3aa: CRAKSPRDTNTEAFF; CDR3nt: TGCAGAGCCAAATCTCCCCGGGACACCAACACTGAAGCTTTCTTT
v_gene: TRBV11-2; j_gene: TRBJ2-1; d_gene: .; abundance: .; CDR3aa: CASSLQGHEQFF; CDR3nt: TGTGCCAGCAGCCTACAGGGACATGAGCAGTTCTTC
v_gene: TRBV30; j_gene: TRBJ2-1; d_gene: .; abundance: .; CDR3aa: CALDGASYNEQFF; CDR3nt: TGTGCCTTAGACGGAGCATCCTACAATGAGCAGTTCTTC
v_gene: TRBV19; j_gene: TRBJ1-4; d_gene: .; abundance: .; CDR3aa: CASTAPGGEKLFF; CDR3nt: TGTGCCAGCACTGCCCCAGGCGGTGAAAAACTGTTTTTT
v_gene: TRBV30; j_gene: TRBJ2-3; d_gene: .; abundance: .; CDR3aa: CACTAGSPPDTQYF; CDR3nt: TGTGCCTGTACGGCGGGGAGTCCTCCAGATACGCAGTATTTT
v_gene: TRBV19; j_gene: TRBJ2-7; d_gene: TRBD2; abundance: .; CDR3aa: CASSPGTSGYEQYF; CDR3nt: TGTGCCAGTAGTCCCGGGACTAGCGGCTACGAGCAGTACTTC
v_gene: TRBV13; j_gene: TRBJ2-1; d_gene: TRBD1; abundance: .; CDR3aa: CASSSEAGQGARNEQFF; CDR3nt: TGTGCCAGCAGCTCCGAGGCGGGGCAGGGGGCCCGCAATGAGCAGTTCTTC
v_gene: TRBV5-4; j_gene: TRBJ2-7; d_gene: TRBD1; abundance: .; CDR3aa: CASSAAGTGSHEQYF; CDR3nt: TGTGCCAGCAGCGCGGCCGGGACAGGGTCCCACGAGCAGTACTTC
v_gene: TRBV3-1; j_gene: TRBJ2-5; d_gene: TRBD2; abundance: .; CDR3aa: CASSRGTSGGLQETQYF; CDR3nt: TGTGCCAGCAGCCGTGGGACTAGCGGGGGGCTCCAAGAGACCCAGTACTTC
v_gene: TRBV29-1; j_gene: TRBJ1-1; d_gene: .; abundance: .; CDR3aa: CSVEDGAGDFF; CDR3nt: TGCAGCGTTGAAGATGGGGCAGGGGATTTCTTT
v_gene: TRBV30; j_gene: TRBJ2-7; d_gene: .; abundance: few; CDR3aa: CAWSDSSYEQYF; CDR3nt: TGTGCCTGGTCGGACAGCTCCTACGAGCAGTACTTC
v_gene: TRBV21-1; j_gene: TRBJ1-5; d_gene: .; abundance: .; CDR3aa: CASSKIRGRDQPQHF; CDR3nt: TGTGCCAGCAGCAAAATACGGGGTCGGGATCAGCCCCAGCATTTT
v_gene: TRBV4-1; j_gene: TRBJ2-1; d_gene: .; abundance: once; CDR3aa: CASSPPPGAGMSSYNEQFF; CDR3nt: TGCGCCAGCAGCCCTCCCCCGGGGGCGGGGATGAGCTCCTACAATGAGCAGTTCTTC
v_gene: TRBV3-1; j_gene: TRBJ2-5; d_gene: .; abundance: .; CDR3aa: CASSQLLGAGLYQETQYF; CDR3nt: TGTGCCAGCAGCCAGCTTTTAGGTGCAGGCTTGTACCAAGAGACCCAGTACTTC
v_gene: TRBV12-3/TRBV12-4; j_gene: TRBJ2-5; d_gene: TRBD1; abundance: once; CDR3aa: CASSSDRADETQYF; CDR3nt: TGTGCCAGCAGTTCTGACAGGGCGGACGAGACCCAGTACTTC
v_gene: TRBV20-1; j_gene: TRBJ2-7; d_gene: TRBD1; abundance: .; CDR3aa: CSARETQGKYEQYF; CDR3nt: TGCAGTGCTAGAGAAACACAGGGGAAATACGAGCAGTACTTC
v_gene: TRBV7-8; j_gene: TRBJ2-7; d_gene: .; abundance: .; CDR3aa: CASSSGPSKEQYF; CDR3nt: TGTGCCAGCAGCTCAGGCCCCTCGAAGGAGCAGTACTTC
v_gene: TRBV20-1; j_gene: TRBJ2-7; d_gene: TRBD1; abundance: .; CDR3aa: CSASPPGQNYEQYF; CDR3nt: TGCAGTGCTAGTCCTCCGGGACAGAACTACGAGCAGTACTTC
v_gene: TRBV27; j_gene: TRBJ2-5; d_gene: .; abundance: .; CDR3aa: CASSLWYRETQYF; CDR3nt: TGTGCCAGCAGTTTATGGTATAGGGAGACCCAGTACTTC
v_gene: TRBV6-5; j_gene: TRBJ2-4; d_gene: .; abundance: .; CDR3aa: CASKTGSGKNIQYF; CDR3nt: TGTGCCAGCAAAACAGGGTCGGGCAAAAACATTCAGTACTTC
v_gene: TRBV7-9; j_gene: TRBJ1-1; d_gene: TRBD1; abundance: .; CDR3aa: CASSGRDRPNTEAFF; CDR3nt: TGTGCCAGCAGCGGACGGGACAGGCCGAACACTGAAGCTTTCTTT
v_gene: TRBV27; j_gene: TRBJ2-7; d_gene: .; abundance: once; CDR3aa: CASSLSNQFYEQYF; CDR3nt: TGTGCCAGCAGTTTATCGAATCAGTTCTACGAGCAGTACTTC
v_gene: TRBV9; j_gene: TRBJ2-4; d_gene: .; abundance: .; CDR3aa: CASSVHPQGAKNIQYF; CDR3nt: TGTGCCAGCAGCGTTCACCCCCAGGGAGCCAAAAACATTCAGTACTTC